This TCR beta chain was captured by sequencing in a study of shared clonotypes between healthy human individuals. CDR3 size: 15 residues. The V segment lost 5 bases and the J segment 4 bases; nucleotides outside the gene matches: 2. CDR1 is WNHNN and CDR2 is SYGVQD in the germline V gene (reference sequence). Clones were sequenced by immunoSEQ multiplex PCR, and TCRdb holds only the in-frame ones, with some missing. Of about 2 million clones in the sample, approximately 94% were seen once. As concerns this clone: What it binds is not known.

Points from the study as a whole: Expectations were that clonotype sharing among donors would be affected by sequencing depth. Generally, estimated richness proved larger in naive subsets than it did in memory subsets.

CD45RO-negative, CCR7-positively selected cells formed the naive CD8 fraction, excluding terminally differentiated effector memory CD45RA+ cells. V is TRBV10-1 and J is TRBJ2-2, with TRBD2 matching over 12 bases. This TCR was recovered from a young man in good health. The sequenced sample was naive CD8+ T cells sorted from blood. CDR3 coding DNA: TGCGCCAGCAGTCCGACTAGCGGGGGCACCGGGGAGCTGTTTTTT. Residues: CASSPTSGGTGELFF.